The 26 T cell receptor beta chains below were found in one sample sequenced in a study of blood T cell repertoires in COVID-19. The repertoire was sequenced with immunoSEQ multiplex PCR; TCRdb's copy has only in-frame clones and lacks some. The data hold 140,000 to 150,000 clones, with 70% to 90% observed a single time. Sequencing input: peripheral blood. The origin of the receptors is a human donor with acute or convalescent COVID-19. The donor label of this sample is uncertain.

The chain couples TRBV15 to TRBJ1-4; D might be TRBD1 (5 bases). CDR3 length: 13 residues. Per the germline V gene, CDR1 is LNHNV and CDR2 is YYDKDF (reference sequence). The ends were cut back, 5 bases at V and 8 bases at J, with 12 bases in the middle. CDR3 in DNA: TGTGCCACCAGCGGGGCAAGTGGCGAAAAACTGTTTTTT. It codes for CATSGASGEKLFF.

V and J are TRBV5-6 and TRBJ1-3, with 9 bases identical to TRBD1. Germline CDR1 SGHDT, CDR2 YYEEEE. The CDR3 sequence is 19 residues long. V was clipped by 3 bases and J by 4 bases; unmatched bases: 17. The DNA for the CDR3 is TGTGCCAGCAGCTCCACCTTACAGGGGGCTATCTTAGGGGGAAACACCATATATTTT. This codes for CASSSTLQGAILGGNTIYF.

The rearrangement uses TRBV18 and TRBJ1-2, with 7 bases matching TRBD1. CDR1 and CDR2 from the germline V gene are KGHSH and LQKENI. The CDR3 covers 15 residues. V was pared by 0 bases and J by 2 bases, with 3 bases of the junction left unmatched. The CDR3 nucleotides read TGTGCCAGCTCACCACCGACAGGGATCAACTATGGCTACACCTTC. Its protein is CASSPPTGINYGYTF.

CDR3 coding DNA: TGTGCCAGCAGCGAACAGGGGTTCTACGAGCAGTACGTC. Translation: CASSEQGFYEQYV. The chain has TRBV11-2 and TRBJ2-7; 7 positions match TRBD1. Germline V lookup: CDR1 SGHAT, CDR2 FQNNGV. V gave up 5 bases and J gave up 3 bases; unmatched junction bases: 4. This CDR3 region has 13 residues.

The V call is TRBV5-1, the J call TRBJ2-2; D call uncertain. The V end lost 9 bases, the J end lost 6 bases, and 18 bases lay between the germline ends. Looked up from germline, CDR1 is SGHRS and CDR2 is YFSETQ. The CDR3 has 14 residues. The CDR3 protein is CATNPIPSAGELFF. The CDR3 region has the DNA TGCGCCACTAACCCTATCCCGTCGGCCGGGGAGCTGTTTTTT.

The rearrangement joins TRBV5-1 to TRBJ2-2; 8 positions agree with TRBD1. The CDR3 has 15 residues. From germline, CDR1 is SGHRS and CDR2 YFSETQ. V gave up 3 bases and J gave up 3 bases; unmatched junction bases: 4. CDR3 in DNA: TGCGCCAGCAGCTCGGACAGGGAATACACCGGGGAGCTGTTTTTT. As protein: CASSSDREYTGELFF.

This clone is a singleton in its sample. The rearrangement uses TRBV15 and TRBJ2-4, with 9 bases lining up with TRBD2. V was clipped by 5 bases and J by 8 bases; unmatched bases: 10. There are 15 residues in the CDR3. CDR1 is LNHNV and CDR2 is YYDKDF in the germline V gene (reference sequence). CDR3 DNA: TGTGCCACCAGCGGCCTGGCTAGCGGGACGCACATTCAGTACTTC. Its translation: CATSGLASGTHIQYF.

This chain uses TRBV5-5 with TRBJ1-5; TRBD1 matches at 10 bases. CDR3 size: 15 residues. Germline assignment: CDR1 SGHKS and CDR2 YYEKEE (reference sequence). The V segment lost 4 bases and the J segment 5 bases; nucleotides outside the gene matches: 6. CDR3 in DNA: TGTGCCAGCAGCCCCACGACAGGGGGCGATCAGCCCCAGCATTTT. Translated: CASSPTTGGDQPQHF.

The chain combines TRBV6-1 with TRBJ2-3; 7 positions agree with TRBD1. J gave up 0 bases and V 0 bases, and 9 bases lay outside the gene matches. The CDR3 covers 18 residues. Germline V CDR1 and CDR2: MNHNS, SASEGT. The CDR3 protein is CASSEAGTVLYSTDTQYF. CDR3 nucleotide sequence: TGTGCCAGCAGTGAAGCTGGGACAGTCCTCTATAGCACAGATACGCAGTATTTT.

The chain uses TRBV9 and TRBJ1-1, with D hard to call. The germline V and J ends were trimmed by 2 bases and 3 bases, with 14 bases remaining between them. The CDR3 is 15 residues long. Germline CDR1 is SGDLS and CDR2 is YYNGEE. CDR3: CASSVGEGRDTEAFF. The CDR3 nucleotides read TGTGCCAGCAGCGTTGGGGAGGGTAGGGACACTGAAGCTTTCTTT.

This chain joins TRBV19 and TRBJ1-4; a weak D match, TRBD1 (6 bases). Per germline, CDR1 LNHDA and CDR2 SQIVND (reference sequence). This CDR3 contains 15 residues. V was shortened by 3 bases and J by 7 bases, with 15 bases between the two germline ends. CDR3 in amino acids: CASSIPARGGEKLFF. The DNA of the CDR3 is TGTGCCAGTAGTATTCCCGCCAGGGGCGGTGAAAAACTGTTTTTT. The variable domain in full, with the rest retrieved from reference TRBV19 and TRBJ1-4, is DGGITQSPKYLFRKEGQNVTLSCEQNLNHDAMYWYRQDPGQGLRLIYYSQIVNDFQKGDIAEGYSVSREKKESFPLTVTSAQKNPTAFYLCASSIPARGGEKLFFGSGTQLSVL.

The chain carries TRBV7-9 and TRBJ2-7; D possibly corresponds to TRBD1 (6 bases). The CDR3 loop spans 16 amino acids. Trimming shortened V by 1 base and J by 0 bases, and 13 bases separated the two germline ends. Germline lookup yields CDR1 SEHNR and CDR2 FQNEAQ (reference sequence). CDR3: CASSLETGSGSYEQYF. The CDR3 DNA follows: TGTGCCAGCAGCTTAGAGACAGGATCAGGCTCCTACGAGCAGTACTTC.

The rearrangement links TRBV28 to TRBJ2-7, with 7 positions matching TRBD2. The junction had 6 bases not matched to a gene; V was cut back by 7 bases and J by 0 bases. Germline values: CDR1 MDHEN, CDR2 SYDVKM. CDR3 length: 14 amino acids. In DNA form, the CDR3 reads TGTGCCAGCACCATGCGGGGGATCTCCTACGAGCAGTACTTC. Translating gives CASTMRGISYEQYF. The full variable domain, completed using reference TRBV28 and TRBJ2-7, is DVKVTQSSRYLVKRTGEKVFLECVQDMDHENMFWYRQDPGLGLRLIYFSYDVKMKEKGDIPEGYSVSREKKERFSLILESASTNQTSMYLCASTMRGISYEQYFGPGTRLTVT.

This clone has just a few counts. The V and J genes are TRBV5-1 and TRBJ2-1; 7 nucleotides agree with TRBD1. V shed 4 bases and J 0 bases; nucleotides not matched to a gene: 7. The CDR3 totals 16 residues. Germline CDR1 reads SGHRS; CDR2 reads YFSETQ. In DNA form, the CDR3 reads TGCGCCAGCAGCCCGGGGACAGCGAGCTCCTACAATGAGCAGTTCTTC. Protein: CASSPGTASSYNEQFF.

The chain has TRBV19 and TRBJ2-3, with D uncertain. V lost 4 bases and J lost 6, with 11 bases in between. The CDR3 extends over 13 amino acids. CDR1 LNHDA and CDR2 SQIVND come from the germline V gene (reference sequence). CDR3 protein: CASSRQVRDTQYF. In DNA, the CDR3 is TGTGCCAGTAGTAGGCAGGTCCGCGATACGCAGTATTTT.

This clone showed up just once. The chain is built from TRBV11-2 and TRBJ2-7; weak D call: TRBD1 (6 bases). The V gene lost 5 bases and the J gene lost 3 bases, with 20 bases spanning the gap. The germline CDR1 and CDR2 sequences are SGHAT and FQNNGV. The CDR3 consists of 16 residues. The CDR3 nucleotides read TGTGCCAGCAGCGTGACAGGTCGAGCGGCTTACTACGAGCAGTACGTC. It yields the protein CASSVTGRAAYYEQYV.

The V gene is TRBV7-2, the J gene TRBJ2-7; the match to TRBD2 covers 10 bases. V dropped 6 bases and J dropped 2; count of bases not matched to a gene: 13. Germline loops: CDR1 SGHTA, CDR2 FQGNSA. CDR3 length: 17 amino acids. The CDR3 protein is CASSIRQLAGLTYEQYF. CDR3 in DNA: TGTGCCAGCAGTATCAGGCAACTAGCGGGGCTCACCTACGAGCAGTACTTC.

The chain combines TRBV28 with TRBJ1-2; no reliable D call. Germline lookup yields CDR1 MDHEN and CDR2 SYDVKM. The CDR3 covers 16 residues. The ends were cut back, 10 bases at V and 4 bases at J, with 25 bases in the middle. The DNA of the CDR3 is TGTGCCACCCTGATAGGAGAGGGCCGCCCCGGCTATGGCTACACCTTC. Translation gives CATLIGEGRPGYGYTF.

This chain uses TRBV3-1 (or the pseudogene TRBV3-2) with TRBJ1-4; 9 bases match TRBD1. Germline lookup yields CDR1 LGHDT and CDR2 YNNKEL (reference sequence). V trimming: 3 bases; J trimming: 4 bases; junction bases outside the gene matches: 6. This CDR3 is 16 amino acids long. Written as DNA, the CDR3 is TGTGCCAGCAGCCAGGGCGGGACAGGGCGTAATGAAAAACTGTTTTTT. It translates to CASSQGGTGRNEKLFF.

J is TRBJ1-1 and V is TRBV24-1; TRBD1 agrees at 7 bases. The V gene's germline CDR1 is KGHDR and CDR2 SFDVKD. This CDR3 comprises 15 residues. The J segment lost 5 bases and the V segment lost 4 bases, leaving 9 bases of the junction unmatched. The CDR3 DNA reads TGTGCCACCAGTGACCCCTCCCAGGGGGATACTGAAGCTTTCTTT. The encoded protein is CATSDPSQGDTEAFF.

This rearrangement joins TRBV30 to TRBJ1-3; TRBD1 is a possible D gene (5 bases). Germline values: CDR1 GTSNPN, CDR2 SVGIG (reference sequence). Trimming took 7 bases from V and 8 from J, leaving 12 bases between them. This CDR3 is 11 amino acids long. CDR3 DNA sequence: TGTGCCTCCTGGACCAGGGACACCATATATTTT. Encoded protein: CASWTRDTIYF.

The chain combines TRBV4-1 with TRBJ2-5, with D possibly TRBD2 on 5 matching bases. Trimming removed 0 bases from V and 1 base from J, with 9 bases in between. In germline, CDR1 is MGHRA, CDR2 YSYEKL. This CDR3 comprises 15 residues. CDR3 bases: TGCGCCAGCAGCCAAGAGGGAGTTACCCAAGAGACCCAGTACTTC. This codes for CASSQEGVTQETQYF.

The J gene is TRBJ2-2, the V gene TRBV28; D call uncertain. CDR1 and CDR2 from the germline V gene are MDHEN and SYDVKM. This CDR3 region has 16 residues. Trimming took 7 bases from V and 0 from J, leaving 15 bases between them. In DNA, the CDR3 is TGTGCCAGCACCAACCAGGCTTCGCCGAACACCGGGGAGCTGTTTTTT. It encodes CASTNQASPNTGELFF.

This clone has a handful of counts. The J gene is TRBJ1-3, the V gene TRBV3-1 (or the pseudogene TRBV3-2); no firm D call. Germline V gene sequence: CDR1 LGHDT, CDR2 YNNKEL (reference sequence). This CDR3 has 17 amino acids. V shed 5 bases and J shed 0 bases, with 17 bases lying between them. The chain's CDR3 is CASSYSGSKPSGNTIYF. CDR3 bases: TGTGCCAGCAGCTACTCGGGGAGTAAGCCCTCTGGAAACACCATATATTTT.

The CDR3 loop reads CSVVGQADTYEQYF. CDR3 coding DNA: TGCAGCGTTGTGGGCCAGGCGGACACCTACGAGCAGTACTTC. This chain uses TRBV29-1 with TRBJ2-7; D might be TRBD1 (5 bases). Trimming pared 4 bases from V and 2 bases from J, leaving 15 bases between. The CDR3 has 14 amino acids. Germline assignment: CDR1 SQVTM and CDR2 ANQGSEA.

The chain joins TRBV5-4 to TRBJ1-1; TRBD1 aligns across 7 bases. Trimming removed 7 bases from V and 4 bases from J; junction bases left unmatched: 10. Germline V CDR1 and CDR2: SGHNT, YYREEE (reference sequence). The CDR3 runs 14 residues. CDR3 sequence reads: CASQRDSTSTEAFF. As DNA, the CDR3 is TGTGCCAGCCAACGGGACAGCACTTCCACTGAAGCTTTCTTT.